The 20 T cell receptor beta chains below all came from one sample that was sequenced in a study of blood T cell repertoires in COVID-19. The data were produced by immunoSEQ multiplex PCR, yet TCRdb's version contains in-frame clones alone and is incomplete. Of under 150,000 clones in the sample, around nine tenths were seen once. Source material: peripheral blood. The source of these receptors is a man aged 45-65 years with active or convalescent COVID-19.

The chain links TRBV7-2 to TRBJ1-2, with 8 bases identical to TRBD1. Germline V gene sequence: CDR1 SGHTA, CDR2 FQGNSA. This CDR3 is 14 amino acids long. V was clipped by 4 bases and J by 4 bases; unmatched bases: 5. The chain's CDR3 is CASSSRQGSYGYTF. CDR3 DNA sequence: TGTGCCAGCAGCTCCCGACAGGGGAGCTATGGCTACACCTTC.

The chain recombines TRBV6-6 with TRBJ1-6, with 7 bases matching TRBD1. Trimming cost V 2 bases and J 5 bases; bases outside gene matches: 3. This CDR3 comprises 15 residues. Germline V gene data show CDR1 as MNHNY and CDR2 as SVGAGI (reference sequence). CDR3 sequence reads: CASSYRDRNNSPLHF. The CDR3 nucleotides read TGTGCCAGCAGTTACAGGGACAGAAATAATTCACCCCTCCACTTT.

The count of this clone is one. The chain is built from TRBV7-8 and TRBJ2-5; 9 positions match TRBD2. The CDR3 is 15 amino acids. Germline-derived CDR1 and CDR2 are SGHVS and FQNEAQ. V lost 3 bases, J lost 3 bases, and 5 bases stayed unmatched. The CDR3 DNA is TGTGCCAGCAGCTTGGTAGCGGGGGCAAAAGAGACCCAGTACTTC. Encoded protein: CASSLVAGAKETQYF.

The rearrangement links TRBV20-1 to TRBJ2-3, with TRBD2 matching over 8 bases. J was trimmed by 3 bases and V by 3 bases; bases with no gene match: 17. Germline V gene data show CDR1 as DFQATT and CDR2 as SNEGSKA (reference sequence). The CDR3 has 18 residues. The CDR3 region is CSASSVLSQSGGTDTQYF. The CDR3 DNA reads TGCAGTGCTAGTTCGGTTTTGTCGCAGAGCGGGGGAACAGATACGCAGTATTTT.

The chain couples TRBV6-2 or TRBV6-3 to TRBJ2-5; no reliable D call. V was trimmed by 4 bases and J by 7 bases, leaving 10 bases between them. Germline values: CDR1 MNHEY, CDR2 SVGEGT. This CDR3 has 12 residues. CDR3 nucleotide sequence: TGTGCCAGCAGTTTATTCAAGAGGACCCAGTACTTC. Residues: CASSLFKRTQYF.

This chain uses TRBV19 with TRBJ1-5; no clear D. Per germline, CDR1 LNHDA and CDR2 SQIVND (reference sequence). The CDR3 is 16 amino acids. V lost 9 bases and J 4 bases, leaving 22 bases between the germline ends. The CDR3 region is CASNGVWTAKNQPQHF. The CDR3 DNA is TGTGCCAGCAACGGGGTGTGGACGGCAAAGAATCAGCCCCAGCATTTT.

The chain links TRBV27 to TRBJ2-1; D might be TRBD2 (5 bases). V lost 8 bases to trimming and J lost 6 bases, with 17 bases between them. This CDR3 has 14 residues. Germline CDR1 reads MNHEY; CDR2 reads SMNVEV (reference sequence). CDR3 region: CASALVRGGNEQFF. CDR3 sequence (DNA): TGTGCCAGCGCTCTAGTGAGAGGAGGCAATGAGCAGTTCTTC.

The chain combines TRBV9 with TRBJ1-6; D is uncertain. CDR1 SGDLS and CDR2 YYNGEE come from the germline V gene. This CDR3 has 15 amino acids. Trimming left V 0 bases short and J 10 bases short, with 14 bases between. The CDR3 DNA sequence: TGTGCCAGCAGCGTAGAGGAGGGTTTTAAGTCACCCCTCCACTTT. This sequence encodes CASSVEEGFKSPLHF.

The CDR3 DNA reads TGTGCCAGCAGCTTGGATTCAGGGGTGTCCTCCTACGAGCAGTACTTC. Translating it yields CASSLDSGVSSYEQYF. The chain joins TRBV5-8 to TRBJ2-7; maybe TRBD1 (6 bases). The V end lost 0 bases, the J end lost 0 bases, and 13 bases lay between the germline ends. Germline-derived CDR1 and CDR2 are SGHTS and YDEGEE. The CDR3 totals 16 residues. The whole variable domain, filled in from reference TRBV5-8 and TRBJ2-7, reads EAGVTQSPTHLIKTRGQQATLRCSPISGHTSVYWYQQALGLGLQFLLWYDEGEERNRGNFPPRFSGRQFPNYSSELNVNALELEDSALYLCASSLDSGVSSYEQYFGPGTRLTVT.

The chain has TRBV6-1 and TRBJ1-5, with 8 bases aligning to TRBD1. The CDR3 is made up of 17 amino acids. V lost 4 bases, J lost 6 bases, and 14 bases stayed unmatched. Germline V gene data show CDR1 as MNHNS and CDR2 as SASEGT. CDR3 coding DNA: TGTGCCAGCAGTGCAAGACCGGACAGGGAAGTTGGTCAGCCCCAGCATTTT. This encodes CASSARPDREVGQPQHF.

This clone showed up just a few times. The chain uses TRBV4-1 and TRBJ1-4; possible D gene TRBD1, 5 bases. From germline, CDR1 is MGHRA and CDR2 YSYEKL. This CDR3 is 17 amino acids long. The V end was cut by 4 bases, the J end by 0 bases, with 15 bases between. CDR3 residues: CASSRLGGASTNEKLFF. CDR3 nucleotides: TGCGCCAGCAGCCGTCTAGGCGGGGCTTCAACTAATGAAAAACTGTTTTTT.

This clone was seen only a few times. This chain joins TRBV18 and TRBJ2-1, with 10 bases matching TRBD2. The V gene's germline CDR1 is KGHSH and CDR2 LQKENI. Trimming cost V 3 bases and J 4 bases; bases outside gene matches: 6. There are 16 residues in the CDR3. CDR3 sequence (DNA): TGTGCCAGCTCACCGCAACCTAGCGGGAGTTACAATGAGCAGTTCTTC. It codes for CASSPQPSGSYNEQFF.

The chain uses TRBV5-1 and TRBJ2-7, with 9 bases identical to TRBD1. The ends lost 0 bases at V and 3 bases at J; junction bases unmatched: 10. The CDR3 consists of 17 residues. Germline V lookup: CDR1 SGHRS, CDR2 YFSETQ. DNA of the CDR3: TGCGCCAGCAGCTTGGCTACCCGGACAGGGGCTATCTACGAGCAGTACTTC. Translation gives CASSLATRTGAIYEQYF.

The chain combines TRBV19 with TRBJ1-1; D gene uncertain. Germline CDR1 and CDR2: LNHDA and SQIVND (reference sequence). The V and J ends lost 5 bases and 0 bases respectively, with 10 bases between them. The CDR3 is made up of 14 amino acids. The CDR3 loop reads CASSLEGLNTEAFF. In DNA, the CDR3 is TGTGCCAGTAGTTTGGAGGGTTTGAACACTGAAGCTTTCTTT.

This chain connects TRBV14 to TRBJ1-1; D gene unclear. The CDR3 covers 13 residues. Looked up from germline, CDR1 is SGHDN and CDR2 is FVKESK. V was clipped by 4 bases and J by 5 bases, with 11 bases between them. The CDR3, as DNA: TGTGCCAGCAGCCCACAAGTTCCTACTGAAGCTTTCTTT. This translates into CASSPQVPTEAFF.

This clone occurred once. The CDR3 loop is CASTGQAVDTQYF. CDR3 bases: TGTGCCAGCACCGGACAGGCCGTCGATACGCAGTATTTT. The rearrangement links TRBV12-3 or TRBV12-4 to TRBJ2-3, with TRBD1 matching 7 bases. CDR3 length: 13 amino acids. The V segment lost 7 bases and the J segment 6 bases; nucleotides outside the gene matches: 7.

This chain connects TRBV19 to TRBJ2-2, with 9 bases that match TRBD1. J gave up 4 bases and V 4 bases, and 10 bases lay outside the gene matches. The CDR3 loop spans 17 amino acids. Per germline, CDR1 LNHDA and CDR2 SQIVND (reference sequence). The CDR3 sequence: CASSRLWGQGGTGELFF. The CDR3 DNA is TGTGCCAGTAGTAGACTTTGGGGACAGGGTGGCACCGGGGAGCTGTTTTTT. Full variable domain (rest looked up from reference TRBV19 and TRBJ2-2): DGGITQSPKYLFRKEGQNVTLSCEQNLNHDAMYWYRQDPGQGLRLIYYSQIVNDFQKGDIAEGYSVSREKKESFPLTVTSAQKNPTAFYLCASSRLWGQGGTGELFFGEGSRLTVL.

This chain links TRBV14 with TRBJ2-1; TRBD2 aligns across 15 bases. Losses at the gene ends were 4 bases for V and 2 bases for J; bases not matched to a gene: 0. CDR3 length: 16 residues. Looked up from germline, CDR1 is SGHDN and CDR2 is FVKESK. CDR3 sequence reads: CASSRTSGGAYNEQFF. In DNA form, the CDR3 reads TGTGCCAGCAGCCGGACTAGCGGGGGGGCCTACAATGAGCAGTTCTTC.

This clone was detected once. The CDR3 protein is CASSLGTPSGGLTATGELFF. The CDR3 coding sequence is TGCGCCAGCAGCTTGGGTACGCCTAGCGGGGGTCTAACGGCCACCGGGGAGCTGTTTTTT. This rearrangement joins TRBV5-1 to TRBJ2-2; 10 bases line up with TRBD2. CDR3 size: 20 residues. Germline values: CDR1 SGHRS, CDR2 YFSETQ. The ends lost 0 bases at V and 4 bases at J; junction bases unmatched: 15. Variable domain in full (rest from reference TRBV5-1 and TRBJ2-2): KAGVTQTPRYLIKTRGQQVTLSCSPISGHRSVSWYQQTPGQGLQFLFEYFSETQRNKGNFPGRFSGRQFSNSRSEMNVSTLELGDSALYLCASSLGTPSGGLTATGELFFGEGSRLTVL.

The chain links TRBV6-5 to TRBJ2-7; the match to TRBD1 covers 7 bases. This CDR3 is built from 15 residues. Unmatched junction bases numbered 12, after V lost 5 bases and J lost 5 bases. From germline, CDR1 is MNHEY and CDR2 SVGAGI. As DNA, the CDR3 is TGTGCCAGCAGTATTCGACAGGGTCAGGGCAACGAGCAGTACTTC. Protein: CASSIRQGQGNEQYF.